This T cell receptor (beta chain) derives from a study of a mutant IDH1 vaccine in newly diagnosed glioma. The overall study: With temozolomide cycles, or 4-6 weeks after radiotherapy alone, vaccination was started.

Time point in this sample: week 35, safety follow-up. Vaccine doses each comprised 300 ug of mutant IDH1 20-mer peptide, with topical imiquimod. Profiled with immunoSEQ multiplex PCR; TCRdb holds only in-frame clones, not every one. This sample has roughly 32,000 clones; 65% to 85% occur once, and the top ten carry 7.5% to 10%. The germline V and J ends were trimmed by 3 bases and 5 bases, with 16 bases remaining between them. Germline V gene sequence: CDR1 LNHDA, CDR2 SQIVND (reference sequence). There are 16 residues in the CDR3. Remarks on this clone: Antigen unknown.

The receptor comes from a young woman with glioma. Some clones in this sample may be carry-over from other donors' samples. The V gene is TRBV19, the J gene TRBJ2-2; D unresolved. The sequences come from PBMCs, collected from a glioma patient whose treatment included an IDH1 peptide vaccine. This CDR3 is CASSMRTFWVTGELFF. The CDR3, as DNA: TGTGCCAGTAGTATGAGGACCTTCTGGGTGACCGGGGAGCTGTTTTTT.